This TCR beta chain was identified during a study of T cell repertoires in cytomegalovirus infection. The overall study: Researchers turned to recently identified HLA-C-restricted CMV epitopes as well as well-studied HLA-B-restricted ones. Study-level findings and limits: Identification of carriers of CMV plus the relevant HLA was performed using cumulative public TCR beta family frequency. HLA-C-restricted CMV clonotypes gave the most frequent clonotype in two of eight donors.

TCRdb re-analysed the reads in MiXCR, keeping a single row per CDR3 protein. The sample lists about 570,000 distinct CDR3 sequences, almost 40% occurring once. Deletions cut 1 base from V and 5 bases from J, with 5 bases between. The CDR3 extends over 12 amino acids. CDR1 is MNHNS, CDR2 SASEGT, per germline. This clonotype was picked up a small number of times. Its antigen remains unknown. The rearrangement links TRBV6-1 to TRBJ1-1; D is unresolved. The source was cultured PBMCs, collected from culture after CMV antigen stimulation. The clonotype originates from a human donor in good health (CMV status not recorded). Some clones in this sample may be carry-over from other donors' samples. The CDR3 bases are TGTGCCAGCAGTGAAGTGGGGACTGAAGCTTTCTTT. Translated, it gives CASSEVGTEAFF.